The 7 T cell receptor beta chains below all came from one sample that was sequenced in a study of blood T cell repertoires in COVID-19 (dated by TCRdb to the early 2020s). The library was generated by the immunoSEQ multiplex PCR assay. The table comes from immuneACCESS by way of TCRdb, which keeps in-frame sequences with V and J called. Part of the clones is missing from these tables; in studies checked, under half for an unresolved V gene and the rest for unknown reasons. The sample records just over 300,000 clones, roughly 87% of which are singletons. Of the sample, about 9.8% is held by the ten largest clones. The specimen sequenced was PBMCs or T cells enriched from blood (not recorded which). The receptors shown here come from a woman aged 18 to 35 who had recovered from COVID-19.

The chain combines TRBV24-1 with TRBJ1-2, with D possibly TRBD1 on 6 matching bases. This CDR3 contains 15 residues. V was shortened by 3 bases and J by 0 bases, with 10 bases between the two germline ends. Germline V lookup: CDR1 KGHDR, CDR2 SFDVKD. The CDR3, as DNA: TGTGCCACCAGTGATGGACAGCTAGCTAACTATGGCTACACCTTC. This codes for CATSDGQLANYGYTF.

On this clone: Other DNA sequences in this specimen translate into the identical CDR3. The rearrangement joins TRBV5-1 to TRBJ2-3; 8 positions match TRBD2. This CDR3 contains 15 residues. Germline CDR1 reads SGHRS; CDR2 reads YFSETQ. V trimming: 0 bases; J trimming: 5 bases; junction bases outside the gene matches: 5. The DNA for the CDR3 is TGCGCCAGCAGCTTGGCCGGGGGGGCAGGAGATACGCAGTATTTT. Protein sequence: CASSLAGGAGDTQYF.

The rearrangement links TRBV7-8 to TRBJ1-1, with TRBD1 as a possible D gene (6 bases). Germline V gene sequence: CDR1 SGHVS, CDR2 FQNEAQ. V was shortened by 5 bases and J by 0 bases, with 13 bases between the two germline ends. The length of the CDR3 is 15 residues. Here the CDR3 reads CASSPQTGMNTEAFF. The CDR3 DNA reads TGTGCCAGCAGCCCCCAGACAGGCATGAACACTGAAGCTTTCTTT.

The chain has TRBV5-1 and TRBJ2-2; the match to TRBD1 covers 8 bases. V lost 4 bases and J lost 4; bases outside the gene matches: 6. The germline V gene has CDR1 SGHRS and CDR2 YFSETQ. The CDR3 length is 15 residues. In DNA form, the CDR3 reads TGCGCCAGCAGCCTCCGGACAGGGCGCACCGGGGAGCTGTTTTTT. This gives the protein CASSLRTGRTGELFF.

This sequence joins TRBV27 and TRBJ1-1; D gene uncertain. The length of the CDR3 is 15 residues. Germline CDR1 is MNHEY and CDR2 is SMNVEV (reference sequence). V lost 3 bases and J lost 7, with 18 bases in between. CDR3 sequence reads: CASSLASTGTLEAFF. CDR3 nucleotides: TGTGCCAGCAGTTTGGCGTCCACGGGTACTCTTGAAGCTTTCTTT.

The chain carries TRBV7-9 and TRBJ1-1; TRBD1 is a possible D gene (6 bases). This CDR3 has 15 amino acids. Germline CDR1 and CDR2: SEHNR and FQNEAQ (reference sequence). Trimming cost V 0 bases and J 5 bases, with 13 bases left between them. The CDR3 sequence: CASSLASTGFTEAFF. CDR3 nucleotides: TGTGCCAGCAGCTTAGCCTCCACAGGGTTTACTGAAGCTTTCTTT.

CDR3 DNA: TGTGCCACCGGGATGTCCTCCGGCTACACCTTC. Amino acids: CATGMSSGYTF. The chain employs TRBV28 and TRBJ1-2; no definite D call. CDR1 is MDHEN, CDR2 SYDVKM, per germline. V lost 10 bases and J 8 bases, leaving 14 bases between the germline ends. CDR3 size: 11 residues.